Listed here are 5 T cell receptor beta chains from one sample, sequenced in a study of cytomegalovirus exposure and HLA in healthy donors. The PCR ran on 60 Vbeta and 13 Jbeta primers. TCRdb's table, derived via immunoSEQ multiplex PCR, lists solely in-frame clones and lacks some. The table lists 100,000 to 150,000 clones, roughly 80% of them singletons, with 1.5% in the top ten. The sample comprised PBMCs. The receptors were gathered from a female donor in good health and CMV-seronegative.

J is TRBJ1-2 and V is TRBV5-1; the match to TRBD1 covers 7 bases. This CDR3 comprises 13 residues. Trimming removed 0 bases from V and 4 bases from J; junction bases left unmatched: 0. From germline, CDR1 is SGHRS and CDR2 YFSETQ. The CDR3 region has the DNA TGCGCCAGCAGCTTGGACAGGGGCTATGGCTACACCTTC. It yields the protein CASSLDRGYGYTF.

The rearrangement links TRBV28 to TRBJ2-1; 14 bases are a match to TRBD2. Germline values: CDR1 MDHEN, CDR2 SYDVKM. With V trimmed by 5 bases and J by 0 bases, 6 bases remained unmatched. This CDR3 is built from 18 residues. The DNA of the CDR3 is TGTGCCAGCAGTCCCGGGACTAGCGGGAGTCCCTCCTACAATGAGCAGTTCTTC. Amino acid sequence: CASSPGTSGSPSYNEQFF. Combining the CDR3 with reference TRBV28 and TRBJ2-1 gives the whole variable domain DVKVTQSSRYLVKRTGEKVFLECVQDMDHENMFWYRQDPGLGLRLIYFSYDVKMKEKGDIPEGYSVSREKKERFSLILESASTNQTSMYLCASSPGTSGSPSYNEQFFGPGTRLTVL.

V and J are TRBV15 and TRBJ2-5, with TRBD2 matching over 8 bases. The CDR3 sequence is 16 residues long. Germline-derived CDR1 and CDR2 are LNHNV and YYDKDF (reference sequence). The J segment lost 4 bases and the V segment lost 0 bases, leaving 7 bases of the junction unmatched. CDR3 in DNA: TGTGCCACCAGCAGAGACGGACTAGCCAGCGGAGAGACCCAGTACTTC. This translates into CATSRDGLASGETQYF. The variable domain in full, completed from reference TRBV15 and TRBJ2-5, reads DAMVIQNPRYQVTQFGKPVTLSCSQTLNHNVMYWYQQKSSQAPKLLFHYYDKDFNNEADTPDNFQSRRPNTSFCFLDIRSPGLGDTAMYLCATSRDGLASGETQYFGPGTRLLVL.

The gene calls are TRBV5-4 and TRBJ2-3; 16 bases align to TRBD2. This CDR3 comprises 20 residues. The junction had 12 bases not matched to a gene; V was cut back by 4 bases and J by 1 base. In germline, CDR1 is SGHNT, CDR2 YYREEE (reference sequence). In DNA, the CDR3 is TGTGCCAGCAGCCCGTACACCGGGACTAGCGGGAGGGGGGGCACAGATACGCAGTATTTT. It encodes CASSPYTGTSGRGGTDTQYF.

This rearrangement joins TRBV18 to TRBJ2-2, with 9 bases fitting TRBD1. The junction had 2 bases not matched to a gene; V was cut back by 4 bases and J by 2 bases. CDR1 is KGHSH and CDR2 is LQKENI in the germline V gene. This CDR3 contains 15 residues. The CDR3 region has the DNA TGTGCCAGCTCACTGGGACAGGGAAACACCGGGGAGCTGTTTTTT. Its translation is CASSLGQGNTGELFF.